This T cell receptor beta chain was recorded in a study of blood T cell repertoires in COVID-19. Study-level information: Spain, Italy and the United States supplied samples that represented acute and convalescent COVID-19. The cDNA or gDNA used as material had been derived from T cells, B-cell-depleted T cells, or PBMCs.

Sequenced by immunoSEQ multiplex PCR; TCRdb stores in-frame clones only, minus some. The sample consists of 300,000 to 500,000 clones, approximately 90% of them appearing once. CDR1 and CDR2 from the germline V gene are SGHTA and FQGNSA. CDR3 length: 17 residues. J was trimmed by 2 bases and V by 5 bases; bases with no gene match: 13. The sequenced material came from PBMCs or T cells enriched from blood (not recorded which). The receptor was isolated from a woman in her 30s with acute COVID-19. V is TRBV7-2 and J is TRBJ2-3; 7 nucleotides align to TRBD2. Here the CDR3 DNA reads TGTGCCAGCAGCAGGCGGACGGCGGGGGTCCACACAGATACGCAGTATTTT. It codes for CASSRRTAGVHTDTQYF.